What follows are 3 T cell receptor beta chains derived from one specimen sequenced in a study of PD-1 blockade in mismatch repair-deficient tumors. Data came from immunoSEQ multiplex PCR; TCRdb stores just in-frame clones and leaves some out. The sample contains 85,000 to 130,000 clones, 70% to 85% of which appear only once. The specimen comprised peripheral blood, sampled about 36 weeks after starting pembrolizumab. Receptors originate from an adult with mismatch repair-deficient cancer.

The V gene is TRBV7-2, the J gene TRBJ2-3; D is undetermined. The CDR3 is 13 amino acids. Trimming took off 1 base at V and 6 bases at J, with 8 bases between the two ends. The germline V gene has CDR1 SGHTA and CDR2 FQGNSA. CDR3 loop: CASSLVRADTQYF. CDR3 coding DNA: TGTGCCAGCAGCTTAGTTCGAGCGGATACGCAGTATTTT.

V is TRBV4-1 and J is TRBJ1-4, with unresolved D. CDR1 is MGHRA, CDR2 YSYEKL, per germline. With 0 bases removed from V and 6 bases from J, the gap between germline ends came to 11 bases. This CDR3 region has 15 residues. CDR3 coding DNA: TGCGCCAGCAGCCAAGAAGAGGGATGGGATGAAAAACTGTTTTTT. This codes for CASSQEEGWDEKLFF.

This chain uses TRBV20-1 with TRBJ2-3; 7 bases fit TRBD2. This CDR3 region has 11 residues. Per the germline V gene, CDR1 is DFQATT and CDR2 is SNEGSKA (reference sequence). Losses at the gene ends were 7 bases for V and 6 bases for J; bases not matched to a gene: 4. CDR3 nucleotide sequence: TGCAGTGTGCGGGAGACGGATACGCAGTATTTT. This gives the protein CSVRETDTQYF.